These T cell receptor beta chains were read from a single sample in a study of molecular identifiers for immune sequencing clone quantification. MiXCR was run by TCRdb on the PCR reads, yielding one entry per CDR3 protein. Of approximately 550,000 distinct CDR3 sequences listed, around 23% were seen once; the top ten hold roughly 0.79%. Sequenced: naive CD8+ T cells from blood, with Jurkat cell RNA spiked in. Receptors were obtained from a human donor in good health. Some libraries in this study had Jurkat cell RNA spiked in. Each CDR3 is given with its conserved first and last residue. D genes are given only for firm matches. Clone size is not always given. Where it is, it says once, few, many or a class for expanded clones.

V gene	J gene	D gene	clone size	CDR3 protein	CDR3 DNA
TRBV27	TRBJ1-1	NA	NA	CASSPVLPLNTAAFF	TGTGCCAGCAGCCCCGTTCTCCCTTTGAACACTGCAGCTTTCTTT
TRBV3-1	TRBJ1-5	NA	NA	CASSQDPGGWGNQPPPF	TGTGCCAGCAGCCAAGACCCGGGGGGCTGGGGCAATCAGCCCCCGCCTTTT
TRBV6-5	TRBJ2-1	TRBD1	NA	CASSYGQGAIEQFF	TGTGCCAGCAGTTACGGCCAGGGGGCTATTGAGCAGTTCTTC
TRBV7-9	TRBJ2-1	NA	NA	CASSVGPADEQFF	TGTGCCAGCAGCGTCGGACCGGCGGATGAGCAGTTCTTC
TRBV19	TRBJ1-5	NA	NA	CASRPGFKRDQPQHF	TGTGCCAGTAGACCCGGTTTTAAGAGGGATCAGCCCCAGCATTTT
TRBV29-1	TRBJ2-1	NA	many	CSVGSGLIYDEQFF	TGCAGCGTTGGGAGCGGTCTCATTTATGATGAGCAGTTCTTC
TRBV5-1	TRBJ2-5	NA	NA	CANSLPWVAGTVQETQYF	TGCGCCAACAGCCTTCCTTGGGTAGCAGGGACCGTACAAGAGACCCAGTACTTC
TRBV9	TRBJ2-3	NA	many	CASSVDGGQRTDTQYF	TGTGCCAGCAGCGTAGACGGGGGACAGAGGACAGATACGCAGTATTTT
TRBV7-9	TRBJ2-5	NA	many	CASSLADKETQYF	TGTGCCAGCAGCTTAGCGGATAAAGAGACCCAGTACTTC
TRBV15	TRBJ1-1	NA	many	CATSAPSSEAFF	TGTGCCACCAGCGCTCCTAGCTCTGAAGCTTTCTTT
TRBV12-3/TRBV12-4	TRBJ2-1	NA	NA	CASSVSGGGPQFF	TGTGCCAGCAGTGTCAGTGGGGGGGGCCCCCAGTTCTTC
TRBV7-9	TRBJ1-1	TRBD1	NA	CASSSRDRGPEAFF	TGTGCCAGCAGCTCGAGGGACAGGGGGCCTGAAGCTTTCTTT
TRBV6-6	TRBJ2-1	TRBD2	NA	CASSYSNSGGYNEQFF	TGTGCCAGCAGTTACTCGAATAGCGGGGGATACAATGAGCAGTTCTTC
TRBV3-1	TRBJ2-2	NA	many	CASSFGVNTGELFF	TGTGCCAGCAGCTTCGGGGTAAACACCGGGGAGCTGTTTTTT
TRBV30	TRBJ1-1	NA	few	CAWSPGGMGGLFTEAFF	TGTGCCTGGAGTCCCGGGGGCATGGGCGGACTGTTCACTGAAGCTTTCTTT
TRBV10-3	TRBJ2-7	NA	few	CAISEGPGQLYEQYF	TGTGCCATCAGTGAAGGACCGGGACAACTCTACGAGCAGTACTTC
TRBV4-3	TRBJ2-1	TRBD2	NA	CASSQSLLWEGRENEQFF	TGCGCCAGCAGCCAATCCCTTCTTTGGGAGGGACGGGAAAATGAGCAGTTCTTC
TRBV12-3/TRBV12-4	TRBJ2-3	TRBD1	many	CASSFRTGGADTQYF	TGTGCCAGCAGTTTCAGGACAGGGGGCGCAGATACGCAGTATTTT
TRBV27	TRBJ2-7	NA	few	CASQADPYEQYF	TGTGCCAGTCAGGCGGACCCCTACGAGCAGTACTTC
TRBV6-5	TRBJ2-5	NA	NA	CASSYDLRGAETQYF	TGTGCCAGCAGTTATGATTTACGGGGGGCAGAGACCCAGTACTTC
TRBV7-2	TRBJ2-6	NA	many	CASSLIGPLANVLTF	TGTGCCAGCAGTCTCATCGGACCTCTCGCCAACGTCCTGACTTTC
TRBV12-3/TRBV12-4	TRBJ2-5	TRBD2	NA	CASSPGGGEETQYF	TGTGCCAGCAGCCCAGGCGGGGGGGAAGAGACCCAGTACTTC
TRBV28	TRBJ2-7	NA	many	CASTPTHGTSSYEQYF	TGTGCCAGCACCCCCACTCACGGTACCAGCTCCTACGAGCAGTACTTC
TRBV20-1	TRBJ2-3	TRBD2	few	CSAPAGTSGGDDTDTQYF	TGCAGTGCACCCGCTGGGACTAGCGGGGGGGATGACACAGATACGCAGTATTTT
TRBV19	TRBJ1-5	NA	few	CASIPGGWMINQPQHF	TGTGCCAGTATTCCGGGGGGATGGATGATCAATCAGCCCCAGCATTTT
TRBV6-5	TRBJ1-1	NA	NA	CASSYDRMNTEAFF	TGTGCCAGCAGTTACGACAGGATGAACACTGAAGCTTTCTTT
TRBV2	TRBJ2-7	NA	few	CASTPDSSGYEQYF	TGTGCCAGCACCCCGGACAGTAGCGGTTACGAGCAGTACTTC
TRBV14	TRBJ2-1	NA	once	CASSQATPNEQFF	TGTGCCAGCAGCCAAGCGACTCCCAATGAGCAGTTCTTC
TRBV12-3/TRBV12-4	TRBJ2-5	TRBD1	few	CASSRQGQGEEETQYF	TGTGCCAGCAGTCGCCAGGGACAGGGTGAGGAAGAGACCCAGTACTTC
TRBV7-6	TRBJ2-3	TRBD2	many	CASSSGLAGTSTDTQYF	TGTGCCAGCAGCTCCGGACTAGCGGGAACCAGCACAGATACGCAGTATTTT
TRBV6-5	TRBJ2-1	NA	NA	CASSPPKGSSYNEQFF	TGTGCCAGCAGTCCACCTAAGGGGAGCTCCTACAATGAGCAGTTCTTC
TRBV13	TRBJ2-1	NA	NA	CASSTGLSGRYNEQSF	TGTGCCAGCAGCACTGGTTTGTCGGGACGGTACAATGAGCAGTCCTTC
TRBV20-1	TRBJ2-7	NA	few	CSASPRQVYHEQYF	TGCAGTGCTAGCCCACGACAGGTCTACCACGAGCAGTACTTC
TRBV27	TRBJ2-3	TRBD1	NA	CASSLSQAQGAWGTDTQYF	TGTGCCAGCAGTCTTAGCCAGGCTCAGGGGGCATGGGGCACAGATACGCAGTATTTT
TRBV14	TRBJ2-5	NA	many	CASSRLGAEETQYF	TGTGCCAGCAGCCGCTTAGGGGCCGAAGAGACCCAGTACTTC
TRBV4-3	TRBJ2-2	NA	NA	CASSQEPGPSNTGELFF	TGCGCCAGCAGCCAAGAACCGGGACCGTCAAACACCGGGGAGCTGTTTTTT
TRBV20-1	TRBJ2-5	NA	few	CSARRSDYQETQYF	TGCAGTGCTAGACGGTCAGACTACCAAGAGACCCAGTACTTC
TRBV24-1	TRBJ2-1	NA	NA	CATSEGSGSYNEQFF	TGTGCCACCAGTGAAGGTTCAGGGAGCTACAATGAGCAGTTCTTC
TRBV7-9	TRBJ2-1	NA	few	CASSLEDWGEPYNEQFF	TGTGCCAGCAGCTTAGAAGATTGGGGAGAGCCATACAATGAGCAGTTCTTC
TRBV4-3	TRBJ1-3	NA	few	CASSQDQAGDGNTIYF	TGCGCCAGCAGCCAAGATCAGGCGGGAGATGGAAACACCATATATTTT
TRBV5-4	TRBJ1-1	TRBD1	many	CASSLQGAPTEAFF	TGTGCCAGCAGCTTACAGGGGGCGCCCACTGAAGCTTTCTTT
TRBV5-1	TRBJ1-1	TRBD1	NA	CASSLEQGPSSTEAFF	TGCGCCAGCAGCTTGGAACAGGGGCCGAGTTCTACTGAAGCTTTCTTT
TRBV5-8	TRBJ2-7	TRBD1	NA	CASSLGPAGTGASYEQYF	TGTGCCAGCAGCTTGGGCCCGGCCGGGACAGGGGCTTCCTACGAGCAGTACTTC
TRBV20-1	TRBJ2-2	NA	few	CSARKDRNTGELFF	TGCAGTGCTAGAAAGGACAGAAACACCGGGGAGCTGTTTTTT
TRBV25-1	TRBJ2-1	TRBD1	few	CASSELTTGNEQFF	TGTGCCAGCAGTGAATTAACGACAGGGAATGAGCAGTTCTTC
TRBV5-8	TRBJ2-7	NA	NA	CASRGVGGNEQYF	TGTGCCAGCAGAGGTGTAGGGGGTAACGAGCAGTACTTC
TRBV12-3/TRBV12-4	TRBJ2-7	TRBD2	many	CASSFSGSLDEQYF	TGTGCCAGCAGTTTTAGCGGGAGTCTCGACGAGCAGTACTTC
TRBV2	TRBJ1-2	NA	NA	CASSYTGKSNYGYTF	TGTGCCAGCAGCTATACAGGGAAGTCGAACTATGGCTACACCTTC
TRBV5-5	TRBJ2-3	NA	many	CASSLMLTDTQYF	TGTGCCAGCAGCTTGATGCTAACAGATACGCAGTATTTT
TRBV7-7	TRBJ2-6	NA	NA	CASSYDQDTGANVLTF	TGTGCTAGCAGCTACGACCAGGACACTGGGGCCAACGTCCTGACTTTC
TRBV30	TRBJ2-2	TRBD2	NA	CAWSGASGSRELFF	TGTGCCTGGAGTGGGGCTAGCGGGAGCAGGGAGCTGTTTTTT
TRBV7-9	TRBJ1-4	TRBD1	many	CASSPGQGDEKLFF	TGTGCCAGCAGCCCGGGACAGGGAGATGAAAAACTGTTTTTT
TRBV2	TRBJ2-5	NA	many	CASSEPDQGGKTQYF	TGTGCCAGCAGTGAACCAGATCAGGGAGGAAAGACCCAGTACTTC
TRBV28	TRBJ2-1	TRBD2	NA	CASSTARAGSSYNEQFF	TGTGCCAGCAGCACCGCCCGAGCGGGGAGCTCCTACAATGAGCAGTTCTTC
TRBV27	TRBJ2-7	TRBD1	NA	CASSLSMGTGAYEQYF	TGTGCCAGCAGTTTATCGATGGGGACAGGGGCGTACGAGCAGTACTTC
TRBV24-1	TRBJ2-6	TRBD1	few	CATSAPVGQDFSGANVLTF	TGTGCCACCAGTGCCCCGGTGGGACAGGATTTCTCTGGGGCCAACGTCCTGACTTTC
TRBV7-6	TRBJ2-3	NA	many	CASSLVAERTDTQYF	TGTGCCAGCAGCTTGGTAGCGGAGCGCACAGATACGCAGTATTTT
TRBV27	TRBJ1-5	NA	many	CASSLLGGNQPQHF	TGTGCCAGCAGTTTATTGGGGGGAAATCAGCCCCAGCATTTT
TRBV7-2	TRBJ2-5	NA	many	CASSPNRLQETQYF	TGTGCCAGCAGCCCAAATAGACTCCAAGAGACCCAGTACTTC